This T cell receptor (beta chain) originates from a study of Ad26.COV2.S vaccination and SARS-CoV-2 variants. Whole-study results and caveats: Total T cell responses may have been underestimated by the TCR breadth and depth analyses.

Concerning this clone itself: Antigen: not known.

Libraries were prepared by immunoSEQ multiplex PCR; TCRdb keeps only in-frame clonotypes and omits some of them. The sample has 440,000 or so clones; roughly nine tenths are singletons. CDR1 LNHDA and CDR2 SQIVND come from the germline V gene (reference sequence). This CDR3 contains 16 residues. The V and J ends lost 5 bases and 0 bases, in that order; junction bases with no gene match: 9. Noted treatment: about 20 received Ad26.COV2.S at low or high dose, single or two shots; 5 received placebo; per-sample allocation not given. The investigators took samples on day 63 after the first vaccine or placebo injection. What was given as vaccine was an Ad26 vector encoding Wuhan-strain SARS-CoV-2 spike.

The chain joins TRBV19 to TRBJ1-1; 7 bases fit TRBD1. This clonotype was sampled from a person aged 18-65 years who received the Ad26.COV2.S COVID-19 vaccine or a placebo. The sample was peripheral blood, taken in a trial of Ad26.COV2.S vaccine versus placebo. The CDR3 loop reads CASSPRDRRMNTEAFF. The CDR3 nucleotides are TGTGCCAGTAGTCCACGGGACAGACGCATGAACACTGAAGCTTTCTTT.